This T cell receptor beta chain is drawn from a study of cytotoxic CD8 clonotypes in ibrutinib-treated CLL. Frozen PBMC stocks contributed 2 to 2.5 micrograms of genomic DNA to the TCR beta libraries. Repertoires were generated with immunoSEQ multiplex PCR, while TCRdb's copy carries only in-frame clones and drops some. The sample carries around 160,000 clones, about 80% recorded once. As regards this clone: Its target is not known.

Findings and caveats of the study: Baseline levels of clonality went above those of age-matched healthy donors and moved with circulating CD8+ T-cell counts. Progressing and sustained-remission patients had different sampling times. Under therapy, public clonotypes either contracted or stayed stable, and they were uncommon.

Sequenced here: PBMCs, sampled after 12 months of ibrutinib treatment. The sequence was obtained from a human donor with chronic lymphocytic leukemia.

The CDR3 reads CASAPRGSYEQYF. The CDR3 coding sequence is TGTGCCAGTGCACCGCGGGGCTCCTACGAGCAGTACTTC. V usage is TRBV19 and J usage is TRBJ2-7; possible D gene TRBD2, 6 bases. CDR3 size: 13 residues. Germline CDR1 LNHDA, CDR2 SQIVND (reference sequence). V gave up 8 bases and J gave up 0 bases, with 11 bases separating them.